This T cell receptor (beta chain) was identified during a study of cytomegalovirus exposure and HLA in healthy donors. Overall study results and limits: More clonal expansion characterized HLA-associated TCR beta chains than equally common others in a later analysis. In a later analysis, specific HLA alleles were associated with around 17,000 TCR beta sequences at a 0.05 false discovery rate.

The PCR used 60 Vbeta and 13 Jbeta primers. The method was immunoSEQ multiplex PCR; TCRdb's version includes in-frame clones alone and lacks a portion of them. The table includes about 43,000 clones, around 58% detected once. This clone was seen once. Its antigen is not known. V lost 3 bases and J lost 3, with 18 bases in between. Germline V CDR1 and CDR2: SGHNT, YYREEE (reference sequence). The CDR3 has 16 amino acids. The chain employs TRBV5-4 and TRBJ1-1; a weak D match, TRBD1 (6 bases). Source material: PBMCs. This receptor was obtained from a man aged 55 to 70 in good health and CMV-seropositive. DNA of the CDR3: TGTGCCAGCAGCTCCGGACAGAAAACGTGGGACACTGAAGCTTTCTTT. Protein sequence: CASSSGQKTWDTEAFF.